The clone carrying this T cell receptor beta chain occurred a few times. Its antigen remains unidentified. The data belong to a study of cytomegalovirus exposure and HLA in healthy donors. Study results and caveats: TCR beta sequences numbering around 15,000 were associated with HLA alleles at 0.05 false discovery rate in a later analysis. In an earlier analysis, about 90% or about 30%: the productive usage of most TCR beta V segments.

It was with 60 Vbeta and 13 Jbeta primers that the PCR ran. The repertoire was sequenced with immunoSEQ multiplex PCR; TCRdb's copy has only in-frame clones and lacks some. The sample has 80,000 or so clones, roughly two thirds seen once. Germline CDR1 reads MDHEN; CDR2 reads SYDVKM. The CDR3 covers 16 residues. Trimming took off 7 bases at V and 2 bases at J, with 20 bases between the two ends. V and J are TRBV28 and TRBJ1-2; perhaps TRBD1 as D (5 bases). The sample was PBMCs. The TCR comes from a woman between 45 and 65 years old in good health and CMV-seropositive. CDR3: CASTPLGSGENYGYTF. CDR3 bases: TGTGCCAGCACTCCTTTAGGGTCGGGGGAGAACTATGGCTACACCTTC.